This paragraph covers one T cell receptor (beta chain) sequence. Antigen unknown. Germline V gene sequence: CDR1 MNHEY, CDR2 SMNVEV (reference sequence). The CDR3 loop spans 16 amino acids. Trimming shortened V by 5 bases and J by 5 bases, and 21 bases separated the two germline ends. These data come from a study of T cell responses to AZD1222 COVID-19 vaccine. Produced via immunoSEQ multiplex PCR; TCRdb's table is partial and in-frame only. The sample shows some 130,000 clones, roughly 93% of them seen only once. Whole-study results and caveats: White British people made up most donors, females outnumbered males, and clonal diversity was possibly underestimated.

Sequencing used peripheral blood, obtained on day 0 of AZD1222 vaccination. This chain links TRBV27 with TRBJ2-5; D possibly corresponds to TRBD1 (6 bases). The clonotype originates from an adult in good health. CDR3 nucleotide sequence: TGTGCCAGCAGTCCATATACAGGGACCCCTATTGAGACCCAGTACTTC. Amino acids: CASSPYTGTPIETQYF.